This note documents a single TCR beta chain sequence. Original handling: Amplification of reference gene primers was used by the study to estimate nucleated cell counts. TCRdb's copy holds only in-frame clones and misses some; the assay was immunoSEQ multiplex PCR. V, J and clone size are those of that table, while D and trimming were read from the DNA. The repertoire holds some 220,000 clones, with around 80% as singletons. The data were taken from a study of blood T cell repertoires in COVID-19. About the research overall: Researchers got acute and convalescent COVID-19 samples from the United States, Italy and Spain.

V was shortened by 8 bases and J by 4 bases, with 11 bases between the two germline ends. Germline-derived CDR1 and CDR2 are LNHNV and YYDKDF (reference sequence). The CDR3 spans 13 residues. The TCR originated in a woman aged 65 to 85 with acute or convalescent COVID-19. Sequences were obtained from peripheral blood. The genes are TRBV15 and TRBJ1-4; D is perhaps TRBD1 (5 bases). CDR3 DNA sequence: TGTGCCACCTCGTGGGGCCATAATGAAAAACTGTTTTTT. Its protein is CATSWGHNEKLFF.